Listed below are T cell receptor beta chains from one sample, sequenced in a study of T cell responses to AZD1222 COVID-19 vaccine. Clones were sequenced by immunoSEQ multiplex PCR, and TCRdb holds only the in-frame ones, with some missing. The sample holds over 85,000 clones, roughly 85% seen once. The sequencing used peripheral blood, collected on day 0 of AZD1222 vaccination. The receptors come from an adult in good health. CDR3s include the opening cysteine and the closing phenylalanine or tryptophan. D genes are given only for firm matches. Rows give clone size only sometimes, using once, few, many, or a class for an expanded clone.

v_gene	d_gene	j_gene	abundance	CDR3nt	CDR3aa
TRBV15	TRBD1	TRBJ2-3	-	TGTGCCACCAGCAGGGGAGACAGGGGGCGGACAGATACGCAGTATTTT	CATSRGDRGRTDTQYF
TRBV7-3	-	TRBJ2-1	-	TGTGCCAGCAGCACGGACTCGCTTCCCCACAATGAGCAGTTCTTC	CASSTDSLPHNEQFF
TRBV5-4	-	TRBJ2-3	-	TGTGCCAGCAGCTTGGCTTTCTCCCATACGCAGTATTTT	CASSLAFSHTQYF
TRBV12-3/TRBV12-4	-	TRBJ1-4	-	TGTGCCAGCAGTTTAGAGCGCGAAAAACTGTTTTTT	CASSLEREKLFF
TRBV9	-	TRBJ2-7	-	TGTGCCAGCAGGGGCCCGACGGAGCAGTACTTC	CASRGPTEQYF
TRBV19	-	TRBJ1-2	-	TGTGCCAGTAGACCCATTCCTAACTATGGCTACACCTTC	CASRPIPNYGYTF
TRBV4-3	-	TRBJ2-7	-	TGCGCCAGCAGCCAAGATTTGGTGGCGGCTTACGAGCAGTACTTC	CASSQDLVAAYEQYF
TRBV28	-	TRBJ1-2	-	TGTGCCAGCAGTTCGCAGGGGTCCGGGAACTATGGCTACACCTTC	CASSSQGSGNYGYTF
TRBV5-1	-	TRBJ1-1	-	TGCGCCAGCAGCTTGGACCGATGGGGCAGTGAAGCTTTCTTT	CASSLDRWGSEAFF
TRBV7-8	-	TRBJ1-3	-	TGTGCCAGCAGAGTAGGGGGTTCTGGAAACACCATATATTTT	CASRVGGSGNTIYF
TRBV5-1	-	TRBJ1-4	-	TGCGCCAGCAGCTTGTTAGGGGGAGGCGAAGAAAAACTGTTTTTT	CASSLLGGGEEKLFF
TRBV7-2	-	TRBJ1-1	once	TGTGCCAGCAGCTTTTCGGGGGCTAACACTGAAGCTTTCTTT	CASSFSGANTEAFF
TRBV30	TRBD2	TRBJ2-7	-	TGTGCCTGGTCCCGACTAGCGGGGGCCCTCGAGCAGTACTTC	CAWSRLAGALEQYF
TRBV5-3	-	TRBJ1-1	-	TGTGCCAGAAGCTCAGCAGGGCGGCTAAGCGCTGAAGCTTTCTTT	CARSSAGRLSAEAFF
TRBV24-1	-	TRBJ1-2	once	TGTGCCACCAGTGATTTGGGGGGCTACACCTTC	CATSDLGGYTF
TRBV2	-	TRBJ2-6	few	TGTGCCAGCCGGGAGCGGAATCTGTCTGGGGCCAACGTCCTGACTTTC	CASRERNLSGANVLTF
TRBV7-3	TRBD2	TRBJ2-3	-	TGTGCCAGCAGCTTAAGACTAGCGGGGGCCACTAGCACAGATACGCAGTATTTT	CASSLRLAGATSTDTQYF
TRBV3-1/TRBV3-2	-	TRBJ2-5	-	TGTGCCAGCAGCCAATGGGGAGAGGCCCAGTACTTC	CASSQWGEAQYF
TRBV28	-	TRBJ2-5	once	TGTGCCAGCAGTAACTACCTAGAGAGGTTTCACTTC	CASSNYLERFHF
TRBV4-1	TRBD2	TRBJ2-3	once	TGCGCCAGCAGCCGTTGGGGGACTAGCGGGATTGGAGATACGCAGTATTTT	CASSRWGTSGIGDTQYF
TRBV24-1	-	TRBJ1-5	-	TGTGCCACATCCCGGGGGGAAAGCAATCAGCCCCAGCATTTT	CATSRGESNQPQHF
TRBV4-3	TRBD1	TRBJ1-2	-	TGCGCCAGCAGCCAAGATCTCGGACAGGGTGGCTATGGCTACACCTTC	CASSQDLGQGGYGYTF
TRBV5-4	-	TRBJ2-5	once	TGTGCCAGCAGCTGGGATAGGAAGGGGGCGGGGGAGACCCAGTACTTC	CASSWDRKGAGETQYF
TRBV12-3/TRBV12-4	-	TRBJ1-3	-	TGTGCCACCTCGGACATCTCTGGAAACACCATATATTTT	CATSDISGNTIYF
TRBV4-1	-	TRBJ2-7	once	TGCGCCAGCAGCCACGAAAGGAGGGGCGAGCAGTACTTC	CASSHERRGEQYF
TRBV4-3	-	TRBJ1-1	-	TGCGCCAGCAGCCAAGATTTGGTCGTGAACACTGAAGCTTTCTTT	CASSQDLVVNTEAFF
TRBV9	-	TRBJ1-1	-	TGTGCCAGCGGCACACAAGTGAACACTGAAGCTTTCTTT	CASGTQVNTEAFF
TRBV27	TRBD2	TRBJ2-1	-	TGTGCCAGCAGTTTTTTAAGCGGGGTGGGGTATGAGCAGTTCTTC	CASSFLSGVGYEQFF
TRBV3-1/TRBV3-2	-	TRBJ1-2	-	TGTGCCAGCAGCCATTCCCCGGGGTTAAGGTATGGCTACACCTTC	CASSHSPGLRYGYTF
TRBV7-9	-	TRBJ1-1	-	TGTGCCAGCAGCTCCGGGCAGCGCATGAACACTGAAGCTTTCTTT	CASSSGQRMNTEAFF
TRBV7-2	-	TRBJ2-7	-	TGTGCCAGCAGCCCCTCCTCCGGGGCAAGATTCTACGAGCAGTACTTC	CASSPSSGARFYEQYF
TRBV11-2	-	TRBJ1-2	-	TGTGCCAGCAGCGCGAGCAACTATGGCTACACCTTC	CASSASNYGYTF
TRBV12-3/TRBV12-4	TRBD1	TRBJ2-7	-	TGTGCCAGCAGTAGGACAGGGGGCCACGAGCAGTACTTC	CASSRTGGHEQYF
TRBV24-1	-	TRBJ2-7	few	TGTGCCACCAGTGACTCTGGACAGATTGCCTACGAGCAGTACTTC	CATSDSGQIAYEQYF
TRBV10-1	TRBD2	TRBJ2-2	once	TGCGCCAGCAGTGAGTCGTTGGTAGCGGGAGCCCCGAACACCGGGGAGCTGTTTTTT	CASSESLVAGAPNTGELFF
TRBV27	-	TRBJ2-7	-	TGTGCCAGCATCCCCTTTTCTTTTGGTTACGTGATAGACGAGCAGTACTTC	CASIPFSFGYVIDEQYF
TRBV12-3/TRBV12-4	TRBD1	TRBJ1-2	-	TGTGCCAGCAGCTGGGACAGAGACTATGGCTACACCTTC	CASSWDRDYGYTF
TRBV18	-	TRBJ1-2	-	TGTGCCAGCTCACCGGGCAGGGGTTATGGCTACACCTTC	CASSPGRGYGYTF
TRBV9	-	TRBJ1-3	-	TGTGCCAGCAGCGCCCGGGACAACTCTGGAAACACCATATATTTT	CASSARDNSGNTIYF
TRBV14	-	TRBJ2-4	-	TGTGCCAGCAGCCAAGCGGAAAACATTCAGTACTTC	CASSQAENIQYF
TRBV30	-	TRBJ2-5	-	TGTGCCTGGAGGGTAGCCTCTCTAGTTCAAGAGACCCAGTACTTC	CAWRVASLVQETQYF
TRBV19	TRBD1	TRBJ1-1	-	TGTGCCAGTAGTCGGGACAGGCGGAACACTGAAGCTTTCTTT	CASSRDRRNTEAFF
TRBV5-6	-	TRBJ2-7	-	TGTGCCAGCCTCCTTAGAGGTTCCTACGAGCAGTACTTC	CASLLRGSYEQYF
TRBV3-1/TRBV3-2	TRBD1	TRBJ1-4	-	TGTGCCAGCAGCCAAGTCAGGGGGCCATCTAATGAAAAACTGTTTTTT	CASSQVRGPSNEKLFF
TRBV5-4	TRBD2	TRBJ2-7	once	TGTGCCAGCAGCTTGGACCCGGGAGGGCCTTGGGAGCAGTACTTC	CASSLDPGGPWEQYF
TRBV4-2	TRBD2	TRBJ2-3	-	TGTGCCAGCAGCCAAGACCCTCCTCGGGGGGATTCTAGCACAGATACGCAGTATTTT	CASSQDPPRGDSSTDTQYF